This T cell receptor (beta chain) was captured in a study of cytomegalovirus exposure and HLA in healthy donors. Study-wide background: Of the donors genotyped, approximately 430 in all, 65% to 90% fell in the Caucasian-associated ancestry cluster. Study conclusions and caveats: It emerged from a later analysis that several of the most significant clusters appeared to be linked to common viral pathogens. HLA restriction was apparent for most CMV-associated TCR beta chains in a later analysis.

Primers included in the PCR were 60 Vbeta and 13 Jbeta primers. Repertoires were generated with immunoSEQ multiplex PCR, while TCRdb's copy carries only in-frame clones and drops some. The sample lists 95,000 to 150,000 clones, around four fifths occurring once. Germline values: CDR1 SEHNR, CDR2 FQNEAQ (reference sequence). Germline trimming cut 4 bases from V and 8 bases from J; bases unmatched to any gene: 11. The CDR3 is made up of 15 amino acids. Comment on this clone: Its antigen is undetermined.

This chain links TRBV7-9 with TRBJ1-2; 9 nucleotides match TRBD1. This sequence was found in a man between 25 and 39 years old in good health and CMV-seropositive. The specimen sequenced was PBMCs. The CDR3 is CASSSDRGGGGGYTF. The CDR3 DNA follows: TGTGCCAGCAGCTCGGACAGGGGAGGGGGGGGAGGCTACACCTTC.